Presented here are 29 T cell receptor beta chains from one specimen sequenced in a study of blood T cell repertoires in COVID-19. Assay used: immunoSEQ multiplex PCR; TCRdb lists only in-frame clones, some missing. The sample carries about 320,000 clones, approximately 88% recorded once. The specimen sequenced was peripheral blood. The receptors were sampled from a man aged 18 to 30 who had recovered from COVID-19.

V gene TRBV18 combines with J gene TRBJ2-1, with 8 bases identical to TRBD2. CDR3 length: 14 amino acids. After removal of 8 bases from V and 7 bases from J, the junction contained 10 bases not matched to a gene. Looked up from germline, CDR1 is KGHSH and CDR2 is LQKENI. CDR3 in DNA: TGTGCCAGCACAACCGAGGGCGGGGGGAATGAGCAGTTCTTC. Protein product: CASTTEGGGNEQFF. The full variable domain, its missing parts supplied by reference TRBV18 and TRBJ2-1, is NAGVMQNPRHLVRRRGQEARLRCSPMKGHSHVYWYRQLPEEGLKFMVYLQKENIIDESGMPKERFSAEFPKEGPSILRIQQVVRGDSAAYFCASTTEGGGNEQFFGPGTRLTVL.

The chain recombines TRBV4-3 with TRBJ2-1, with a tentative D call TRBD2 (5 bases). The CDR3 is 14 amino acids. V lost 0 bases and J 8 bases, leaving 11 bases between the germline ends. The V gene's germline CDR1 is LGHNA and CDR2 YSLEER. Here the CDR3 DNA reads TGCGCCAGCAGCCAAGATAACGGGAAAGATGAGCAGTTCTTC. This encodes CASSQDNGKDEQFF.

This chain joins TRBV3-1 (or the pseudogene TRBV3-2) and TRBJ1-2; 7 bases align to TRBD1. CDR3 length equals 13 residues. V lost 3 bases and J lost 5; bases outside the gene matches: 3. Per the germline V gene, CDR1 is LGHDT and CDR2 is YNNKEL (reference sequence). CDR3 protein: CASSHSQGYGYTF. CDR3 in DNA: TGTGCCAGCAGCCATTCACAGGGGTATGGCTACACCTTC.

The chain links TRBV6-5 to TRBJ1-1, with a tentative D call TRBD1 (5 bases). The length of the CDR3 is 16 residues. V lost 0 bases to trimming and J lost 4 bases, with 15 bases between them. Germline-derived CDR1 and CDR2 are MNHEY and SVGAGI. The CDR3 region is CASSYSAGISGTEAFF. The CDR3, as DNA: TGTGCCAGCAGTTACTCGGCAGGGATATCAGGCACTGAAGCTTTCTTT.

V and J are TRBV11-2 and TRBJ1-2; D gene uncertain. Trimming removed 4 bases at V and 4 bases at J, with 13 bases between. The CDR3 is 14 amino acids. The V gene's germline CDR1 is SGHAT and CDR2 FQNNGV. In DNA form, the CDR3 reads TGTGCCAGCAGCTCAGACGGCGGTGGCTATGGCTACACCTTC. Its protein is CASSSDGGGYGYTF. Supplemented by reference TRBV11-2 and TRBJ1-2, the full variable domain reads EAGVAQSPRYKIIEKRQSVAFWCNPISGHATLYWYQQILGQGPKLLIQFQNNGVVDDSQLPKDRFSAERLKGVDSTLKIQPAKLEDSAVYLCASSSDGGGYGYTFGSGTRLTVV.

This chain joins TRBV7-9 and TRBJ1-1, with TRBD1 identical over 8 bases. Germline V gene data show CDR1 as SEHNR and CDR2 as FQNEAQ (reference sequence). The CDR3 totals 19 residues. Germline trimming cut 0 bases from V and 5 bases from J; bases unmatched to any gene: 17. The chain's CDR3 is CASSLAFGYARQGKTEAFF. The DNA of the CDR3 is TGTGCCAGCAGCTTAGCGTTCGGTTACGCGAGACAGGGGAAAACTGAAGCTTTCTTT.

This chain links TRBV28 with TRBJ1-1, with a weak D call TRBD1 (5 bases). This CDR3 contains 14 residues. Germline CDR1 MDHEN, CDR2 SYDVKM. V was trimmed by 3 bases and J by 4 bases, leaving 12 bases between them. The CDR3 is CASSFVREVTEAFF. CDR3 DNA: TGTGCCAGCAGTTTCGTCAGGGAGGTCACTGAAGCTTTCTTT.

V gene TRBV12-3 or TRBV12-4 combines with J gene TRBJ1-2, with 8 positions matching TRBD1. The V segment lost 3 bases and the J segment 8 bases; nucleotides outside the gene matches: 2. The CDR3 has 12 amino acids. The CDR3 is CASSFNRGGYTF. CDR3 nucleotide sequence: TGTGCCAGCAGTTTTAACAGGGGGGGCTACACCTTC.

The chain carries TRBV25-1 and TRBJ2-5, with TRBD2 matching 12 bases. Germline V gene sequence: CDR1 MGHDK, CDR2 SYGVNS. With 3 bases clipped from V and 5 bases from J, the junction kept 7 bases outside the gene matches. This CDR3 comprises 16 residues. CDR3 bases: TGTGCCAGCAGTGATCCTAGCGGGGGGGCCCTCGAGACCCAGTACTTC. This encodes CASSDPSGGALETQYF. Drawing the rest from reference TRBV25-1 and TRBJ2-5, the complete variable domain is EADIYQTPRYLVIGTGKKITLECSQTMGHDKMYWYQQDPGMELHLIHYSYGVNSTEKGDLSSESTVSRIRTEHFPLTLESARPSHTSQYLCASSDPSGGALETQYFGPGTRLLVL.

The CDR3 is CATSEGAGGPAYNEQFF. The CDR3 DNA is TGTGCCACCAGTGAAGGGGCGGGGGGGCCTGCCTACAATGAGCAGTTCTTC. This sequence joins TRBV24-1 and TRBJ2-1; 9 bases fit TRBD2. Trimming at V came to 4 bases and at J to 2 bases, leaving 8 bases not matched to a gene. Looked up from germline, CDR1 is KGHDR and CDR2 is SFDVKD. CDR3 length equals 17 residues.

DNA for the CDR3: TGTGCCAGCAAGACTAGCGGGGCGAATGAGCAGTTCTTC. Translation gives CASKTSGANEQFF. The chain carries TRBV5-6 and TRBJ2-1; 11 nucleotides line up with TRBD2. V lost 6 bases, J lost 7 bases, and 3 bases stayed unmatched. In germline, CDR1 is SGHDT, CDR2 YYEEEE. The CDR3 sequence is 13 residues long.

V is TRBV5-6 and J is TRBJ2-5; 8 bases fit TRBD2. This CDR3 has 16 residues. Germline-derived CDR1 and CDR2 are SGHDT and YYEEEE. J was trimmed by 1 base and V by 4 bases; bases with no gene match: 9. CDR3 loop: CASSPRRGEIQETQYF. CDR3 in DNA: TGTGCCAGCAGCCCCCGGCGGGGGGAAATCCAAGAGACCCAGTACTTC.

V usage is TRBV19 and J usage is TRBJ1-3; D is possibly TRBD1 (6 bases). The germline gives CDR1 LNHDA, CDR2 SQIVND (reference sequence). V was pared by 9 bases and J by 11 bases, with 23 bases between. The CDR3 contains 14 residues. The CDR3 DNA sequence: TGTGCCAGCCTTGACAGGCTCTCGGGAAAAGCCATATATTTT. It yields the protein CASLDRLSGKAIYF.

The V call is TRBV4-3, the J call TRBJ2-3; no definite D call. CDR1 LGHNA and CDR2 YSLEER come from the germline V gene. CDR3 size: 13 residues. V lost 4 bases and J lost 4, with 9 bases in between. The DNA for the CDR3 is TGCGCCAGCAGCCGAGATCAGGCAGATACGCAGTATTTT. This sequence encodes CASSRDQADTQYF.

A remark on this clone: One end of the junction fails to match germline, which may point to a read error. The J gene is TRBJ2-1, the V gene TRBV19, with TRBD2 identical over 9 bases. The CDR3 consists of 12 residues. Germline assignment: CDR1 LNHDA and CDR2 SQIVND (reference sequence). The CDR3, as DNA: TGTGCCAGTAGTTTTCTTAGCGGGAGAAAGCTCTTC. It encodes CASSFLSGRKLF.

The CDR3: CASSTRGEQYF. The CDR3 DNA follows: TGTGCCAGCAGCACCCGGGGGGAGCAGTACTTC. The chain couples TRBV5-5 to TRBJ2-7; tentatively, D is TRBD2 (6 bases). With 4 bases removed from V and 7 bases from J, the gap between germline ends came to 9 bases. CDR3 length: 11 amino acids. Germline V CDR1 and CDR2: SGHKS, YYEKEE (reference sequence).

This chain links TRBV27 with TRBJ2-1, with 11 bases fitting TRBD2. CDR1 and CDR2 (germline): MNHEY, SMNVEV (reference sequence). The CDR3 is 15 residues long. V shed 7 bases, J shed 9 bases, and the junction held 11 bases outside the gene matches. The CDR3 region has the DNA TGTGCCAGCATCCGTAGCGGGAGGGGGACGAGTGAGCAGTTCTTC. This encodes CASIRSGRGTSEQFF.

Only one count was recorded for this clone. The rearrangement links TRBV6-1 to TRBJ1-2, with 7 bases fitting TRBD1. This CDR3 comprises 15 residues. The J segment lost 4 bases and the V segment lost 8 bases, leaving 13 bases of the junction unmatched. Germline assignment: CDR1 MNHNS and CDR2 SASEGT. The CDR3 loop reads CASDYGQVSTYGYTF. The CDR3 bases are TGTGCCAGCGATTACGGACAGGTTTCTACCTATGGCTACACCTTC.

This chain links TRBV30 with TRBJ2-7; 13 bases are a match to TRBD2. This CDR3 region has 15 residues. Germline CDR1 reads GTSNPN; CDR2 reads SVGIG (reference sequence). J was trimmed by 2 bases and V by 0 bases; bases with no gene match: 1. The CDR3 is CAWSVTSGRPYEQYF. The CDR3 nucleotides are TGTGCCTGGAGTGTGACTAGCGGGAGGCCCTACGAGCAGTACTTC.

This sequence joins TRBV25-1 and TRBJ1-2, with a possible D match to TRBD1 (5 bases). Germline V gene lookup returns CDR1 MGHDK and CDR2 SYGVNS. The V gene lost 4 bases and the J gene lost 4 bases, with 16 bases spanning the gap. This CDR3 is built from 15 residues. This CDR3 reads CASSALAGIPYGYTF. Written as DNA, the CDR3 is TGTGCCAGCAGTGCCCTGGCAGGGATCCCCTATGGCTACACCTTC.

This rearrangement joins TRBV6-2 or TRBV6-3 to TRBJ2-5, with D possibly being TRBD2 (6 bases). Trimming cost V 0 bases and J 5 bases, with 10 bases left between them. The germline V gene has CDR1 MNHEY and CDR2 SVGEGT. This CDR3 comprises 14 residues. The CDR3 DNA follows: TGTGCCAGCAGTTACTCGGGGGGTCCGGAGACCCAGTACTTC. It is translated as CASSYSGGPETQYF.

This chain joins TRBV6-5 and TRBJ1-5, with 7 bases matching TRBD1. The length of the CDR3 is 15 residues. Germline CDR1 is MNHEY and CDR2 is SVGAGI. After removal of 6 bases from V and 3 bases from J, the junction contained 8 bases not matched to a gene. CDR3 sequence reads: CASRPGQINNQPQHF. CDR3 DNA sequence: TGTGCCAGCAGGCCGGGACAGATTAACAATCAGCCCCAGCATTTT.

The chain combines TRBV11-2 with TRBJ2-5; 7 bases are a match to TRBD1. The V and J ends lost 4 bases and 2 bases, in that order; junction bases with no gene match: 13. The CDR3 is made up of 17 amino acids. Germline V CDR1 and CDR2: SGHAT, FQNNGV. CDR3 in DNA: TGTGCCAGCAGCTCTACGATCGGGACAGCCTTTCAAGAGACCCAGTACTTC. Encoded protein: CASSSTIGTAFQETQYF.

The V gene is TRBV2, the J gene TRBJ1-5; D gene uncertain. CDR3 length: 16 residues. Trimming removed 3 bases from V and 0 bases from J, with 12 bases in between. CDR1 and CDR2 (germline): SNHLY, FYNNEI. CDR3 coding DNA: TGTGCCAGCAGTGAGTTGGCGGCGGTTAGCAATCAGCCCCAGCATTTT. It codes for CASSELAAVSNQPQHF.

This chain joins TRBV6-2 or TRBV6-3 and TRBJ2-2, with 14 bases lining up with TRBD2. V shed 6 bases and J 8 bases; nucleotides not matched to a gene: 8. This CDR3 is built from 16 residues. Germline V lookup: CDR1 MNHEY, CDR2 SVGEGT. CDR3 DNA sequence: TGTGCCAGCAGCCACGGGACTAGCGGGAGTTGGGGGGAGCTGTTTTTT. Its translation is CASSHGTSGSWGELFF.

The V call is TRBV3-1 (or the pseudogene TRBV3-2), the J call TRBJ1-1; a weak D match, TRBD1 (6 bases). CDR1 is LGHDT and CDR2 is YNNKEL in the germline V gene (reference sequence). The CDR3 extends over 12 amino acids. Deletions cut 4 bases from V and 6 bases from J, with 9 bases between. The CDR3 sequence is CASSPRTAEAFF. Here the CDR3 DNA reads TGTGCCAGCAGCCCCCGGACAGCTGAAGCTTTCTTT.

This chain connects TRBV9 to TRBJ2-1; D might be TRBD1 (5 bases). Per germline, CDR1 SGDLS and CDR2 YYNGEE. This CDR3 is built from 15 residues. Trimming pared 0 bases from V and 3 bases from J, leaving 10 bases between. CDR3 bases: TGTGCCAGCAGCGTAGAAGGGGTGGGCTACAATGAGCAGTTCTTC. Its translation is CASSVEGVGYNEQFF. Combining the CDR3 with reference TRBV9 and TRBJ2-1 gives the whole variable domain DSGVTQTPKHLITATGQRVTLRCSPRSGDLSVYWYQQSLDQGLQFLIQYYNGEERAKGNILERFSAQQFPDLHSELNLSSLELGDSALYFCASSVEGVGYNEQFFGPGTRLTVL.

The J gene is TRBJ2-7, the V gene TRBV27; 8 bases fit TRBD1. The CDR3 is made up of 15 amino acids. The germline V gene has CDR1 MNHEY and CDR2 SMNVEV (reference sequence). The V and J ends lost 5 bases and 3 bases, in that order; junction bases with no gene match: 9. CDR3 protein: CASSLTQGAVYEQYF. DNA of the CDR3: TGTGCCAGCAGTCTGACCCAGGGGGCAGTCTACGAGCAGTACTTC.

The J gene is TRBJ2-7, the V gene TRBV5-5; weak D call: TRBD2 (5 bases). Germline lookup yields CDR1 SGHKS and CDR2 YYEKEE (reference sequence). The CDR3 length is 15 residues. The V end lost 4 bases, the J end lost 1 base, and 15 bases lay between the germline ends. CDR3 nucleotide sequence: TGTGCCAGCAGCCCCCGGGAAGCACAGTCCTACGAGCAGTACTTC. This gives the protein CASSPREAQSYEQYF.